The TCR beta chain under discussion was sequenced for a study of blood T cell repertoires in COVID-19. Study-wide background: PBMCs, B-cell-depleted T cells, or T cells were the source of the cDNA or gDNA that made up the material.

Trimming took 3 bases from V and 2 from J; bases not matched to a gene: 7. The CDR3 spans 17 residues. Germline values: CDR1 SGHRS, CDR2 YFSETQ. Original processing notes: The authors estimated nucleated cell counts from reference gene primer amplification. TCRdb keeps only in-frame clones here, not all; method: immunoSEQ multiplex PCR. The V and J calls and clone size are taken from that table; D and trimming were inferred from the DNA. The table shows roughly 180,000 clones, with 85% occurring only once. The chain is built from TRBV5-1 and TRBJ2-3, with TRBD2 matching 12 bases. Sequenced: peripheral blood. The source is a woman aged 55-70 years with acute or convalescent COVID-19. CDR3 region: CASSSSGLAGFTDTQYF. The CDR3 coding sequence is TGCGCCAGCAGCTCCTCGGGACTAGCGGGTTTCACAGATACGCAGTATTTT.